This record covers a single TCR beta chain. Antigen specificity is unknown. A 1 in 200,000 to 1 in 1 million T cell depth was the sequencing target. TCRdb's copy holds only in-frame clones and misses some; the assay was immunoSEQ multiplex PCR. The sample carries fewer than 400,000 clones, 60% to 80% recorded once. This entry belongs to a study of cytotoxic CD8 clonotypes in ibrutinib-treated CLL. About the research overall: After median around 70 months, approximately 14 stayed in remission, approximately twelve progressed; responses roughly 24 partial, 2 complete. Study results and limitations: Rare overall, public clonotypes shrank or held steady under therapy.

The CDR3 has 15 residues. Per the germline V gene, CDR1 is SGHVS and CDR2 is FNYEAQ. V lost 4 bases and J lost 1; bases outside the gene matches: 4. The source of this sequence is a human donor with chronic lymphocytic leukemia. The sample consisted of PBMCs, taken after 36 months of ibrutinib treatment. V usage is TRBV7-6 and J usage is TRBJ2-7, with 10 positions matching TRBD1. Here the CDR3 DNA reads TGTGCCAGCAGCTCGCCGGGACAGGGGTCCTACGAGCAGTACTTC. Translation: CASSSPGQGSYEQYF.